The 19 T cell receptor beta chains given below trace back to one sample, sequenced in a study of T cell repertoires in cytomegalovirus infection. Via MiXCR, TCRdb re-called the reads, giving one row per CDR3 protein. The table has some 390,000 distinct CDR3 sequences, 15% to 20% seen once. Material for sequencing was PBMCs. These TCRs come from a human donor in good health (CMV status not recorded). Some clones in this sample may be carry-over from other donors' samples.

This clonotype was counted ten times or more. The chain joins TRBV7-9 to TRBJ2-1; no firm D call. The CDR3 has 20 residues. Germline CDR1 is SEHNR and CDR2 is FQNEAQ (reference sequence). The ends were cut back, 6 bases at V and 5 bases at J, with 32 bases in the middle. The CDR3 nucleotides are TGTGCCAGCAGTCCATTCCGGGTCCTAGTTCCCAGTGGCCCTCACAATGAGCAGTTCTTC. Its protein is CASSPFRVLVPSGPHNEQFF.

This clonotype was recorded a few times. The CDR3 bases are TGTGCCATCTCCGATGGGGTTCTTGATGAGCAGTTCTTC. Protein sequence: CAISDGVLDEQFF. The V and J genes are TRBV10-3 and TRBJ2-1; D call uncertain. Looked up from germline, CDR1 is ENHRY and CDR2 is SYGVKD. V was shortened by 8 bases and J by 8 bases, with 16 bases between the two germline ends. The CDR3 sequence is 13 residues long.

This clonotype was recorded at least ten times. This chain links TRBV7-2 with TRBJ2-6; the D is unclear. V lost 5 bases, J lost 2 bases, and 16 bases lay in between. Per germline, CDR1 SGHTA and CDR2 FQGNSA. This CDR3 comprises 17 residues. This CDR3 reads CASSPIARLAGANVLTF. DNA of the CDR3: TGTGCCAGCAGCCCCATTGCCAGACTGGCTGGGGCCAACGTCCTGACTTTC.

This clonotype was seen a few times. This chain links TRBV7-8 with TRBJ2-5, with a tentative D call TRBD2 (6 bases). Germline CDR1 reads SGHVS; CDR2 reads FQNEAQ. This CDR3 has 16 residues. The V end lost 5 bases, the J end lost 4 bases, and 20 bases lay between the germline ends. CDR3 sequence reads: CASSRRASERRETQYF. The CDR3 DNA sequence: TGTGCCAGCAGCCGAAGGGCTAGCGAACGTCGAGAGACCCAGTACTTC.

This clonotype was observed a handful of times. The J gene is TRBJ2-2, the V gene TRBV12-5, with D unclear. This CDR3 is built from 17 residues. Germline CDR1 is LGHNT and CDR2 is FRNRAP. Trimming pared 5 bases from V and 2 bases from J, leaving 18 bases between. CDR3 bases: TGTGCTAGTGGTCCCCGAGCCATCCTGTTTAACACCGGGGAGCTGTTTTTT. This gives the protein CASGPRAILFNTGELFF.

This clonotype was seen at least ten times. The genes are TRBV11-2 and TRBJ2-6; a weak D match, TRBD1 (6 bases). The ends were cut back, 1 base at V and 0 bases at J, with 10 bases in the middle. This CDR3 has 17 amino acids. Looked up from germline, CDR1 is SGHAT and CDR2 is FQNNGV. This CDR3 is CASSLAPDSSGANVLTF. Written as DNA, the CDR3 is TGTGCCAGCAGCTTAGCCCCGGACAGCTCTGGGGCCAACGTCCTGACTTTC.

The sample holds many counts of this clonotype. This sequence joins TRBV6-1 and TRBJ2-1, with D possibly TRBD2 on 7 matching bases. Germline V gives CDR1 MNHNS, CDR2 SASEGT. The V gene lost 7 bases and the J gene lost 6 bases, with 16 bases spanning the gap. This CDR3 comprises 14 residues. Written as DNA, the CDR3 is TGTGCCAGCACGTGGGGGGGGCGTGGCAATGAGCAGTTCTTC. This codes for CASTWGGRGNEQFF.

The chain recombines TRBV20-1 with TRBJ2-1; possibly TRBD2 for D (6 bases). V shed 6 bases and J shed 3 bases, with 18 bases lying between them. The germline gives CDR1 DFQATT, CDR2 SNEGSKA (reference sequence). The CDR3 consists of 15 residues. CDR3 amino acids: CSARVPGLDYNEQFF. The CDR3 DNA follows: TGCAGTGCAAGGGTCCCGGGACTCGACTACAATGAGCAGTTCTTC.

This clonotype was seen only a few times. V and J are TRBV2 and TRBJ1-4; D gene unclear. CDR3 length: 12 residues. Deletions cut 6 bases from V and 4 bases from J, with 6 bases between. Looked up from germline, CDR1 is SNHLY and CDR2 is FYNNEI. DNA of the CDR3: TGTGCCAGCAGCACCGATAATGAAAAACTGTTTTTT. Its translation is CASSTDNEKLFF. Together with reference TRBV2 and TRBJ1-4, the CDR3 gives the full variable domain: EPEVTQTPSHQVTQMGQEVILRCVPISNHLYFYWYRQILGQKVEFLVSFYNNEISEKSEIFDDQFSVERPDGSNFTLKIRSTKLEDSAMYFCASSTDNEKLFFGSGTQLSVL.

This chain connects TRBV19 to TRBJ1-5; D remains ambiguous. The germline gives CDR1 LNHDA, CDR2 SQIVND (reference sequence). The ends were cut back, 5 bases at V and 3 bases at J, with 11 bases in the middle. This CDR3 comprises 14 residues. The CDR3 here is CASSGLMVNQPQHF. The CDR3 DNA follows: TGTGCCAGTAGTGGCCTGATGGTCAATCAGCCCCAGCATTTT. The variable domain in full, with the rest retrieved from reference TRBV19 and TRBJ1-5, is DGGITQSPKYLFRKEGQNVTLSCEQNLNHDAMYWYRQDPGQGLRLIYYSQIVNDFQKGDIAEGYSVSREKKESFPLTVTSAQKNPTAFYLCASSGLMVNQPQHFGDGTRLSIL.

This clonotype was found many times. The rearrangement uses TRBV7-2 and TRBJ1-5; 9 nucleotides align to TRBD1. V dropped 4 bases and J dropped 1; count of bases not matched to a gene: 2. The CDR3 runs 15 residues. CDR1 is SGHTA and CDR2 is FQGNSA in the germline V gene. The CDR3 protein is CASSSQGASNQPQHF. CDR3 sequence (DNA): TGTGCCAGCAGCTCACAGGGGGCGAGCAATCAGCCCCAGCATTTT.

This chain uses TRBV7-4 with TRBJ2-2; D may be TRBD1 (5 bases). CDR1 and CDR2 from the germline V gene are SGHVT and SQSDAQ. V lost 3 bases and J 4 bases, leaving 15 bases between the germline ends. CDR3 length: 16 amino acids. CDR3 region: CASSFLGAGSTGELFF. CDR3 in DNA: TGTGCCAGCAGCTTTCTAGGGGCAGGTAGCACCGGGGAGCTGTTTTTT.

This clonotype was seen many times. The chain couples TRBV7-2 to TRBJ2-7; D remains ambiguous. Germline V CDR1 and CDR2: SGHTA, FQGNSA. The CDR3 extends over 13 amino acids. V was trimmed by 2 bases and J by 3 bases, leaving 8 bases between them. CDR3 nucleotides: TGTGCCAGCAGCTTATTTCCTGGCTACGAGCAGTACTTC. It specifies CASSLFPGYEQYF.

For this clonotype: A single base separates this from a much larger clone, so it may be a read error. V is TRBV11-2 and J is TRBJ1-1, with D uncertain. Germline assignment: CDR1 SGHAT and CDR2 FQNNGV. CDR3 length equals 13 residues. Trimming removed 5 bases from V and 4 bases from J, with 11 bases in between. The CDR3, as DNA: TGTGCCAGCAGCCCCGCCCGCCTCACTGAAGCTTTCTTT. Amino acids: CASSPARLTEAFF.

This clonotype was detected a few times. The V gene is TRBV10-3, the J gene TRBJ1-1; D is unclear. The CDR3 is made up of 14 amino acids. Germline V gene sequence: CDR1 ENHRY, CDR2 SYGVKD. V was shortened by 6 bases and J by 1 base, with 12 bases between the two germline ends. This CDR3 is CAIRTDRGNTEAFF. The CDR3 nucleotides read TGTGCCATCAGGACCGACCGGGGGAACACTGAAGCTTTCTTT.

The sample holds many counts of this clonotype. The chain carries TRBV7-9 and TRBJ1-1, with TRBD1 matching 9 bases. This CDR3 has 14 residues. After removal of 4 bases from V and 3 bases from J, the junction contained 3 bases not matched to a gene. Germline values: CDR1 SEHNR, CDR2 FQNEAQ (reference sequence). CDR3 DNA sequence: TGTGCCAGCAGCTCCGGGACAGGGTACACTGAAGCTTTCTTT. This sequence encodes CASSSGTGYTEAFF. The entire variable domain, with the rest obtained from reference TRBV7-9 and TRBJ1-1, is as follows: DTGVSQNPRHKITKRGQNVTFRCDPISEHNRLYWYRQTLGQGPEFLTYFQNEAQLEKSRLLSDRFSAERPKGSFSTLEIQRTEQGDSAMYLCASSSGTGYTEAFFGQGTRLTVV.

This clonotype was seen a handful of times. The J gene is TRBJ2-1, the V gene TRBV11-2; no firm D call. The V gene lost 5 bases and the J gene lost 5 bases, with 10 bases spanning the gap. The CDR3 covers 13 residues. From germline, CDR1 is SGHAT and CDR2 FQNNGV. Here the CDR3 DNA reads TGTGCCAGCAGCGCTGGGGAAAACAATGAGCAGTTCTTC. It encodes CASSAGENNEQFF.

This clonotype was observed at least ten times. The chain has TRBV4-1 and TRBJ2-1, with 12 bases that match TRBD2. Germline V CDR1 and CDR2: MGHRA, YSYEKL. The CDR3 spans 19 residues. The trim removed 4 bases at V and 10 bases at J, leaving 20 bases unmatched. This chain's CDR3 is CASSRIQASTSGSDSEQFF. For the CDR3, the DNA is TGCGCCAGCAGCCGTATCCAAGCCTCGACTAGCGGGAGTGATTCCGAGCAGTTCTTC.

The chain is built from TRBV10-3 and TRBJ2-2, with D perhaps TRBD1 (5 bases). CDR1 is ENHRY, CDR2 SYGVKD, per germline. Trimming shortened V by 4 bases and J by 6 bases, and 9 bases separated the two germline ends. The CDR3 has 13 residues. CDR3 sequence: CAISARVAGELFF. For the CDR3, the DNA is TGTGCCATCAGTGCCAGGGTGGCCGGGGAGCTGTTTTTT.